These 6 T cell receptor beta chains were sequenced from one sample in a study of T cell responses to AZD1222 COVID-19 vaccine. Clones were read by immunoSEQ multiplex PCR, and TCRdb kept only the in-frame ones, dropping some. The sample yields approximately 110,000 clones, roughly 87% seen once. Material: peripheral blood, obtained on day 0 of MenACWY control vaccination. These TCRs come from an adult in good health.

V is TRBV11-2 and J is TRBJ2-2, with 10 bases identical to TRBD1. J gave up 7 bases and V 5 bases, and 7 bases lay outside the gene matches. The CDR3 is 15 residues long. Germline assignment: CDR1 SGHAT and CDR2 FQNNGV. CDR3 sequence reads: CASSPGQGWDGELFF. CDR3 DNA: TGTGCCAGCAGCCCGGGACAGGGGTGGGACGGGGAGCTGTTTTTT.

This chain uses TRBV6-5 with TRBJ2-7; 9 bases align to TRBD1. In germline, CDR1 is MNHEY, CDR2 SVGAGI. V trimming: 5 bases; J trimming: 6 bases; junction bases outside the gene matches: 8. This CDR3 spans 14 amino acids. The CDR3 loop reads CASSTGQGTGEQYF. The CDR3 DNA sequence: TGTGCCAGCAGTACCGGACAGGGGACCGGCGAGCAGTACTTC.

The gene calls are TRBV5-4 and TRBJ1-2, with D possibly TRBD1 on 5 matching bases. Trimming cost V 4 bases and J 2 bases, with 15 bases left between them. CDR1 is SGHNT and CDR2 is YYREEE in the germline V gene (reference sequence). This CDR3 spans 15 amino acids. CDR3 sequence (DNA): TGTGCCAGCAGCCTTGGGACCTTTCCCAACTATGGCTACACCTTC. This codes for CASSLGTFPNYGYTF.

CDR3 nucleotide sequence: TGCGCCAGCAGCCAACCCCAGGGAGTTACTGAAGCTTTCTTT. Translated, it gives CASSQPQGVTEAFF. This sequence joins TRBV4-1 and TRBJ1-1, with D possibly TRBD1 on 5 matching bases. The CDR3 length is 14 residues. Trimming pared 2 bases from V and 5 bases from J, leaving 12 bases between. Germline lookup yields CDR1 MGHRA and CDR2 YSYEKL.

The gene calls are TRBV6-2 or TRBV6-3 and TRBJ1-2, with 12 bases lining up with TRBD1. The CDR3 is made up of 15 amino acids. CDR1 is MNHEY, CDR2 SVGEGT, per germline. With V trimmed by 4 bases and J by 8 bases, 8 bases remained unmatched. CDR3 protein: CASSFPGQGAYGYTF. The CDR3 DNA sequence: TGTGCCAGCAGTTTCCCGGGACAGGGGGCGTACGGCTACACCTTC.

This chain connects TRBV28 to TRBJ1-1, with TRBD1 matching 10 bases. Trimming at V came to 5 bases and at J to 0 bases, leaving 6 bases not matched to a gene. Germline lookup yields CDR1 MDHEN and CDR2 SYDVKM. The CDR3 loop spans 16 amino acids. CDR3 sequence reads: CASSPGTGAMNTEAFF. The CDR3 DNA sequence: TGTGCCAGCAGTCCTGGGACAGGGGCGATGAACACTGAAGCTTTCTTT. The variable domain in full, with the rest retrieved from reference TRBV28 and TRBJ1-1, is DVKVTQSSRYLVKRTGEKVFLECVQDMDHENMFWYRQDPGLGLRLIYFSYDVKMKEKGDIPEGYSVSREKKERFSLILESASTNQTSMYLCASSPGTGAMNTEAFFGQGTRLTVV.